This T cell receptor beta chain appears in the sequencing data of a study of blood T cell repertoires in COVID-19. As for the study in general: Italy, Spain and the United States were the sources of the convalescent and acute COVID-19 samples.

Source study methods: Estimated nucleated cell counts came from reference gene primer amplification. Profiled with immunoSEQ multiplex PCR; TCRdb holds only in-frame clones, not every one. V, J and clone size reflect that table, while D and trimming were determined from the DNA. The table has about 160,000 clones, approximately 90% seen once; the top ten hold roughly 2%. CDR3 length: 15 residues. Trimming shortened V by 2 bases and J by 4 bases, and 14 bases separated the two germline ends. Germline assignment: CDR1 MNHNY and CDR2 SVGAGI (reference sequence). The source material was peripheral blood. The rearrangement links TRBV6-6 to TRBJ1-2; weak D call: TRBD1 (5 bases). This clonotype was sampled from a man aged 18-30 years with acute or convalescent COVID-19. Here the CDR3 DNA reads TGTGCCAGCAGTTACCCGCGCAGGGTAGGCTATGGCTACACCTTC. It is translated as CASSYPRRVGYGYTF.